This record covers a single T cell receptor (beta chain). TCRdb's table, derived via immunoSEQ multiplex PCR, lists solely in-frame clones and lacks some. The top ten hold nearly 0.8% of the sample, which has approximately 71,000 clones, 84% seen once. The sample belongs to a study of OX40 agonist ivuxolimab in advanced cancers. Study overall: At 65% to 90% male, the cohort had a mean age of about 60 years, ranging from about 20 to 79.

This CDR3 region has 15 residues. J is TRBJ1-5 and V is TRBV21-1. TRBV21-1 represents a pseudogene. Sequencing was performed on CD4+ or CD8+ T cells sorted from blood, taken in a trial of the OX40 agonist ivuxolimab. The clonotype comes from an adult with an advanced solid tumor such as melanoma, head and neck, liver or kidney cancer. CDR3 sequence reads: CASSKVGAAVAPQHF. The CDR3 nucleotides are TGTGCCAGCAGCAAAGTTGGTGCGGCCGTGGCGCCCCAGCATTTT.